This TCR beta chain was profiled in a study of blood T cell repertoires in COVID-19. Study-level information: The analysed material was cDNA or gDNA that came from T cells, B-cell-depleted T cells, or PBMCs.

TCRdb keeps only in-frame clones here, not all; method: immunoSEQ multiplex PCR. Of fewer than 500,000 clones listed, around 87% are singletons. Per germline, CDR1 SGHAT and CDR2 FQNNGV. This CDR3 is 15 amino acids long. J lost 4 bases, V lost 3 bases, and 6 bases had no gene match. The sample consisted of PBMCs or T cells enriched from blood (not recorded which). The TCR originated in a woman aged 18-30 years who had recovered from COVID-19. The genes are TRBV11-2 and TRBJ2-5; TRBD1 agrees at 9 bases. The CDR3 DNA is TGTGCCAGCAGCTTTACTACAGGGGGCGGAGAGACCCAGTACTTC. This translates into CASSFTTGGGETQYF.